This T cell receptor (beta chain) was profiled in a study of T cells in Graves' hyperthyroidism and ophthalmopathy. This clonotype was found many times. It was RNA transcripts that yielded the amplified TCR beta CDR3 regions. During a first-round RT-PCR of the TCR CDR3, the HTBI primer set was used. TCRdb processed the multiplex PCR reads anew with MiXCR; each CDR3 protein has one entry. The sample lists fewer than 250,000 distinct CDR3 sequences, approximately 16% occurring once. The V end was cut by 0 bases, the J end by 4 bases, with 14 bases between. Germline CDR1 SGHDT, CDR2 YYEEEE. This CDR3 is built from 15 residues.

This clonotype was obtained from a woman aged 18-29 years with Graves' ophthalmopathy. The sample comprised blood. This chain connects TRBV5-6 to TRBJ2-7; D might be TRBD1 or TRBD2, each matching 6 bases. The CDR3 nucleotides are TGTGCCAGCAGCTTGGAACAGGGAGGACTTTACGAGCAGTACTTC. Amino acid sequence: CASSLEQGGLYEQYF.